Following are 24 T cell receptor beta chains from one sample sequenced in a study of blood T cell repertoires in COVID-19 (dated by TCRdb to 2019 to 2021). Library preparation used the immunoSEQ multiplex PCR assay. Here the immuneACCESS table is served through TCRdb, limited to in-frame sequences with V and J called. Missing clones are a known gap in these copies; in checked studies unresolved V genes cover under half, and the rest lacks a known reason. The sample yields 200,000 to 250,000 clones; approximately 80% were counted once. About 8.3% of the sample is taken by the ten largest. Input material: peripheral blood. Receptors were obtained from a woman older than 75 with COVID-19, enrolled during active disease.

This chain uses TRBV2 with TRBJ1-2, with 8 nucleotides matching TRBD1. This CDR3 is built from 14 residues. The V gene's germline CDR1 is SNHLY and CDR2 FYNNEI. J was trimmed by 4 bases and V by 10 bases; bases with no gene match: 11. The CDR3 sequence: CATPGQGPVYGYTF. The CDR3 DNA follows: TGTGCCACCCCCGGACAGGGTCCAGTCTATGGCTACACCTTC.

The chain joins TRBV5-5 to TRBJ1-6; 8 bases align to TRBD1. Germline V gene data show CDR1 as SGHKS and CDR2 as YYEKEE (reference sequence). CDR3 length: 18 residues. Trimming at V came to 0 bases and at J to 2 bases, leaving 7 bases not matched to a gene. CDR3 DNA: TGTGCCAGCAGCTTGGATAGGGGACAGGCAGCCTATAATTCACCCCTCCACTTT. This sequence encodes CASSLDRGQAAYNSPLHF.

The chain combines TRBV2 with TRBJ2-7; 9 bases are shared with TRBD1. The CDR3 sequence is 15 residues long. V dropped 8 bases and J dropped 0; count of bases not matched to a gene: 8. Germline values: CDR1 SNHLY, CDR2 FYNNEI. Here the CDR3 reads CASRTGAILSYEQYF. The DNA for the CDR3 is TGTGCCAGCCGGACAGGGGCCATACTCTCCTACGAGCAGTACTTC.

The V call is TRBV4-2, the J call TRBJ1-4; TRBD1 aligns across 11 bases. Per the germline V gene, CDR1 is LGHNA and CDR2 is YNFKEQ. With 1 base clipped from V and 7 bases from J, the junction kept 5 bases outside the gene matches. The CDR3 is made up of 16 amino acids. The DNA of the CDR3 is TGTGCCAGCAGCCAAGCCTTGGGACAGGGGGGTGAAAAACTGTTTTTT. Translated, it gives CASSQALGQGGEKLFF.

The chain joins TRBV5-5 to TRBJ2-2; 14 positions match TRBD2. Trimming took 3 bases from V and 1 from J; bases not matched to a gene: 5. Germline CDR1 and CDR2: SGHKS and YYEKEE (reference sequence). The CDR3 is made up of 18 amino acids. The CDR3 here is CASSSGLAGAKNTGELFF. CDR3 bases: TGTGCCAGCAGCTCGGGACTAGCGGGGGCCAAGAACACCGGGGAGCTGTTTTTT.

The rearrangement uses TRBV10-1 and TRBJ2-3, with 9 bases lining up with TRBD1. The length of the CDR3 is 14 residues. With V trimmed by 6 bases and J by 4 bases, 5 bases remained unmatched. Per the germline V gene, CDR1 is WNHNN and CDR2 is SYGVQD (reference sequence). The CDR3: CASSRDRVSDTQYF. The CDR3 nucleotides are TGCGCCAGCAGCCGGGACAGGGTCTCAGATACGCAGTATTTT.

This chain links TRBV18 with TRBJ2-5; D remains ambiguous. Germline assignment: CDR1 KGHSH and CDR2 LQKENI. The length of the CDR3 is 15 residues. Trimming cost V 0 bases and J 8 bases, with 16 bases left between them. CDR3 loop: CASSPPDTSFSTQYF. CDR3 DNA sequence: TGTGCCAGCTCACCACCAGACACCTCGTTCTCCACCCAGTACTTC.

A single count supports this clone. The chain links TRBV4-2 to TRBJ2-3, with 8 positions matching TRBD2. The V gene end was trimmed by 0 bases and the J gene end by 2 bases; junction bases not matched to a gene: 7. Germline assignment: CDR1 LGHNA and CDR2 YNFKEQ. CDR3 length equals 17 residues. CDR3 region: CASSQDLVAGPTDTQYF. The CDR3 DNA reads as TGTGCCAGCAGCCAAGATCTGGTAGCGGGGCCCACAGATACGCAGTATTTT.

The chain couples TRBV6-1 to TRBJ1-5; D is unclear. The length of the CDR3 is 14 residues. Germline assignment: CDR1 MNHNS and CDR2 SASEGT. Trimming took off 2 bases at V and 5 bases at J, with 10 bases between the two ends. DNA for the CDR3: TGTGCCAGCAGTGAATCGGGGATGTATCAGCCCCAGCATTTT. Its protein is CASSESGMYQPQHF.

CDR3 coding DNA: TGCGCCAGCAGCCAAGGGGCCCACGGCTCCTACGAGCAGTACTTC. It specifies CASSQGAHGSYEQYF. This chain connects TRBV4-1 to TRBJ2-7; D not resolved. Germline CDR1 MGHRA, CDR2 YSYEKL. Trimming stripped 1 base from V and 0 bases from J, with 10 bases between. The CDR3 extends over 15 amino acids.

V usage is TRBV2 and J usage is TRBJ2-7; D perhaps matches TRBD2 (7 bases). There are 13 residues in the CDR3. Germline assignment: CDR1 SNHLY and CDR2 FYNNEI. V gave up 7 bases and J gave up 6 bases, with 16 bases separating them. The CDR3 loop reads CASTLLGGREQYF. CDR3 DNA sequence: TGTGCCAGCACTCTCCTGGGGGGGCGCGAGCAGTACTTC.

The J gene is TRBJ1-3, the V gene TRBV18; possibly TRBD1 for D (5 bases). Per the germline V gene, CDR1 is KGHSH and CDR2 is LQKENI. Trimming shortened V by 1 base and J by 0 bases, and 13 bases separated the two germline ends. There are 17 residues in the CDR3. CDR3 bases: TGTGCCAGCTCACCACAGGGGCCGAGTCACTCTGGAAACACCATATATTTT. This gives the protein CASSPQGPSHSGNTIYF.

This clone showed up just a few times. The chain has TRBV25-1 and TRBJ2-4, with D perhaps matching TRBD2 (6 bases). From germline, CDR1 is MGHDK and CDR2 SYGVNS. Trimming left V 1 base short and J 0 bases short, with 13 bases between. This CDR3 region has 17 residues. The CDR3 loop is CASSELTRPLAKNIQYF. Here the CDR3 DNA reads TGTGCCAGCAGTGAATTGACTAGACCACTAGCCAAAAACATTCAGTACTTC.

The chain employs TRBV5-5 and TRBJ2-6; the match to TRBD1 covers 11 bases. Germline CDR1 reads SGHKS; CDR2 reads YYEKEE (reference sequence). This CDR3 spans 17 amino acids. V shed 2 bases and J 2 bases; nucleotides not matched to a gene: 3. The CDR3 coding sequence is TGTGCCAGCAGCTTTCGGGGACAGGGGGCTGGGGCCAACGTCCTGACTTTC. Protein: CASSFRGQGAGANVLTF.

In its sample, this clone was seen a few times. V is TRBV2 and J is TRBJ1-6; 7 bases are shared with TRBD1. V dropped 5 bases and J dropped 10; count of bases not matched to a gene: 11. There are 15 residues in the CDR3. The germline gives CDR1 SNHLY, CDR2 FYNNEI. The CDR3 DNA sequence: TGTGCCAGCAGTAGGGGGCCACAGGGGAACTCACCCCTCCACTTT. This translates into CASSRGPQGNSPLHF.

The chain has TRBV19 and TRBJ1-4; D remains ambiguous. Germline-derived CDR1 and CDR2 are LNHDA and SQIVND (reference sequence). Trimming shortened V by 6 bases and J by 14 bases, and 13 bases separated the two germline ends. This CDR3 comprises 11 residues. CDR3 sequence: CASSQEYDLFF. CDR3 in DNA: TGTGCCAGTAGCCAAGAGTATGATCTGTTTTTT.

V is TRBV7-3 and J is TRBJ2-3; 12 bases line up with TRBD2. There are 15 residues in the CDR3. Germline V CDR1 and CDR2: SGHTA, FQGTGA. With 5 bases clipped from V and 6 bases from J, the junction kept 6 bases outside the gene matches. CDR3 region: CASSSTGTSGDTQYF. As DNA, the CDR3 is TGTGCCAGCAGCAGTACCGGGACTAGCGGGGATACGCAGTATTTT.

The CDR3 DNA follows: TGTGCCAGCAGCGGTGGGCAGCCTTATGGCTACACCTTC. Its translation is CASSGGQPYGYTF. The chain links TRBV9 to TRBJ1-2; no definite D call. CDR1 is SGDLS and CDR2 is YYNGEE in the germline V gene. CDR3 length equals 13 residues. The ends were cut back, 3 bases at V and 5 bases at J, with 11 bases in the middle.

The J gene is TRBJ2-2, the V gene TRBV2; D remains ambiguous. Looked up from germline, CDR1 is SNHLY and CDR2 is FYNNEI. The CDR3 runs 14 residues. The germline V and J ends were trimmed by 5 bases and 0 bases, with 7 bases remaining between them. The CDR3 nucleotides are TGTGCCAGCAGTCGCAGGCCGAACACCGGGGAGCTGTTTTTT. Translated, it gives CASSRRPNTGELFF.

This chain's CDR3 is CASSEGVDRVPFF. Written as DNA, the CDR3 is TGTGCCAGCAGTGAAGGAGTCGACAGGGTCCCTTTCTTT. This chain joins TRBV6-1 and TRBJ1-1; 7 nucleotides align to TRBD1. Germline CDR1 is MNHNS and CDR2 is SASEGT. V was pared by 1 base and J by 12 bases, with 8 bases of the junction left unmatched. The CDR3 has 13 residues.

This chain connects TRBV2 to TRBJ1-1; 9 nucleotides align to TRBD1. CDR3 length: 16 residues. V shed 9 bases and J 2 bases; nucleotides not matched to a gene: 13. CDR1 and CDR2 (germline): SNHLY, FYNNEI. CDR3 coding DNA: TGTGCCAGTCGGGGACGGGACAGGGCGGGAAACACTGAAGCTTTCTTT. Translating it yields CASRGRDRAGNTEAFF.

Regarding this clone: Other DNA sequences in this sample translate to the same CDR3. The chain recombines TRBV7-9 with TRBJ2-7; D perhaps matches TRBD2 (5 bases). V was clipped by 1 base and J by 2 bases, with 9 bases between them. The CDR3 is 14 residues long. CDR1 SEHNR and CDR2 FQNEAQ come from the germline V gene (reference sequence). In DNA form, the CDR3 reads TGTGCCAGCAGCTTAGGGACTGCTACCTACGAGCAGTACTTC. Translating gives CASSLGTATYEQYF. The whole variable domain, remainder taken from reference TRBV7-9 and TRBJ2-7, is DTGVSQNPRHKITKRGQNVTFRCDPISEHNRLYWYRQTLGQGPEFLTYFQNEAQLEKSRLLSDRFSAERPKGSFSTLEIQRTEQGDSAMYLCASSLGTATYEQYFGPGTRLTVT.

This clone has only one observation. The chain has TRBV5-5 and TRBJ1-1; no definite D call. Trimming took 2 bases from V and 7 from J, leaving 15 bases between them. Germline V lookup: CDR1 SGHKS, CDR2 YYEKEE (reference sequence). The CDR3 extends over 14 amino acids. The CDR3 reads CASSFDSLNGEAFF. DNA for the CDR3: TGTGCCAGCAGCTTTGATTCCCTGAACGGTGAAGCTTTCTTT.

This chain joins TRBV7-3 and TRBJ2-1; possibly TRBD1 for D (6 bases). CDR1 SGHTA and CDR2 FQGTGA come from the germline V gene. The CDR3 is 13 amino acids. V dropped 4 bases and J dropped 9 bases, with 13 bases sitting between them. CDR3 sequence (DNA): TGTGCCAGCAGCTCACAACAGGGTTCTGAGCAGTTCTTC. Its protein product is CASSSQQGSEQFF.